This TCR beta chain is drawn from a study of patients and donors after allogeneic stem cell transplantation. TCRdb passed the RT-PCR reads through MiXCR, listing each CDR3 protein once. Of hundreds of thousands of distinct CDR3 sequences in the sample, 16% are singletons; the top ten hold around 7.9%. This clonotype has a handful of counts. The CDR3 runs to 16 residues. The V end was cut by 2 bases, the J end by 12 bases, with 26 bases between. This chain uses TRBV23-1 with TRBJ2-7; D is possibly TRBD1 or TRBD2 (5 bases each). TRBV23-1 is classed as an ORF, of uncertain function. The sequenced sample was blood, either unsorted or a sorted T cell fraction (not recorded which). The sequence was obtained from a human donor who was either an allogeneic HSCT recipient or a stem cell or donor lymphocyte infusion donor (not recorded which). It is not recorded whose cells these are; they may come from a transplant donor. The CDR3, as DNA: TGCGCCAGCAGTCAAGGGTCTAAGGGTACAGGCGGGCCATCGTACTTC. It specifies CASSQGSKGTGGPSYF.